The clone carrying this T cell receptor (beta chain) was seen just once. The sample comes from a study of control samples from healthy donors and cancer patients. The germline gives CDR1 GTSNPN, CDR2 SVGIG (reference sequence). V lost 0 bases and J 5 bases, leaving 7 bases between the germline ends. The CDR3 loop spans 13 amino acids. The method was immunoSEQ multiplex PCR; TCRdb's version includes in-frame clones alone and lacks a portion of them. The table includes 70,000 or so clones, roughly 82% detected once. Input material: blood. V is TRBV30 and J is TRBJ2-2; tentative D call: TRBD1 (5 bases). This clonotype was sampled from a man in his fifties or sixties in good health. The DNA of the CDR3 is TGTGCCTGGAGTGTACAGGTTACCGGGGAGCTGTTTTTT. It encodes CAWSVQVTGELFF.